The 19 T cell receptor beta chains listed next were all sequenced from one sample in a study of T cell changes during pregnancy in multiple sclerosis (dated by TCRdb to between 2018 and 2021). The library came from the immunoSEQ multiplex PCR assay. TCRdb took over this immuneACCESS table, retaining in-frame rearrangements with V and J assigned. Such tables are incomplete; in checked studies, under half of the missing clones stem from an unresolved V gene, and the remainder is unexplained. For this sample the table gives 95,000 to 110,000 clones, of which almost 95% were detected only once. The ten largest clones add up to around 0.84% of the sample. Material: peripheral blood, obtained after pregnancy. These receptors came from a female donor with multiple sclerosis, enrolled in a pregnancy study.

About this clone itself: Other DNA sequences in this specimen translate into the identical CDR3. This chain links TRBV27 with TRBJ1-5; D is unclear. The CDR3 has 13 residues. Between the trimmed V and J ends, which lost 0 bases and 4 bases, there was a span of 4 bases. Per germline, CDR1 MNHEY and CDR2 SMNVEV (reference sequence). The CDR3 sequence is CASSLSRNQPQHF. DNA of the CDR3: TGTGCCAGCAGTTTATCACGGAATCAGCCCCAGCATTTT.

The V gene is TRBV4-3, the J gene TRBJ2-1; 7 nucleotides align to TRBD1. CDR1 and CDR2 from the germline V gene are LGHNA and YSLEER. J lost 4 bases, V lost 0 bases, and 9 bases had no gene match. The CDR3 extends over 17 amino acids. CDR3 region: CASSQERRGLGYNEQFF. The CDR3 region has the DNA TGCGCCAGCAGCCAAGAGAGAAGGGGGCTGGGGTACAATGAGCAGTTCTTC.

The chain has TRBV5-4 and TRBJ1-4; D may be TRBD1 (6 bases). Germline V gene data show CDR1 as SGHNT and CDR2 as YYREEE (reference sequence). V lost 2 bases and J 5 bases, leaving 10 bases between the germline ends. This CDR3 is built from 14 residues. The CDR3 here is CASSFGQLNEKLFF. The DNA of the CDR3 is TGTGCCAGCAGCTTCGGACAGTTGAATGAAAAACTGTTTTTT.

V and J are TRBV6-1 and TRBJ2-7, with a weak D call TRBD1 (5 bases). The V and J ends lost 3 bases and 3 bases respectively, with 12 bases between them. Germline-derived CDR1 and CDR2 are MNHNS and SASEGT. The CDR3 has 14 residues. The CDR3 sequence: CASSDGRVSYEQYF. The CDR3 DNA reads as TGTGCCAGCAGTGATGGCAGGGTTAGCTACGAGCAGTACTTC.

The chain links TRBV6-5 to TRBJ2-1; 7 bases match TRBD1. The V and J ends lost 6 bases and 2 bases, in that order; junction bases with no gene match: 1. Germline lookup yields CDR1 MNHEY and CDR2 SVGAGI. The CDR3 is 13 amino acids. For the CDR3, the DNA is TGTGCCAGCAGGGGGACAGCCTACAATGAGCAGTTCTTC. Translation: CASRGTAYNEQFF.

The chain links TRBV5-1 to TRBJ2-2; 14 bases fit TRBD2. Germline V gives CDR1 SGHRS, CDR2 YFSETQ. The CDR3 sequence is 18 residues long. The trim removed 4 bases at V and 5 bases at J, leaving 10 bases unmatched. The CDR3 sequence: CASSPRTSGGPSTGELFF. DNA of the CDR3: TGCGCCAGCAGCCCCCGGACTAGCGGGGGGCCGAGTACCGGGGAGCTGTTTTTT.

The table lists this clone with a count of one. V and J are TRBV28 and TRBJ1-5, with 11 bases fitting TRBD1. V trimming: 6 bases; J trimming: 7 bases; junction bases outside the gene matches: 8. The germline V gene has CDR1 MDHEN and CDR2 SYDVKM. The CDR3 runs to 15 residues. Here the CDR3 DNA reads TGTGCCAGCAGGGCGGGACAGGGGGGAGGACAGCCCCAGCATTTT. Translated, it gives CASRAGQGGGQPQHF. The complete variable domain, with remaining parts taken from reference TRBV28 and TRBJ1-5, reads DVKVTQSSRYLVKRTGEKVFLECVQDMDHENMFWYRQDPGLGLRLIYFSYDVKMKEKGDIPEGYSVSREKKERFSLILESASTNQTSMYLCASRAGQGGGQPQHFGDGTRLSIL.

The chain couples TRBV5-4 to TRBJ2-3; 12 positions match TRBD2. V lost 4 bases and J lost 4; bases outside the gene matches: 7. This CDR3 has 16 amino acids. The germline V gene has CDR1 SGHNT and CDR2 YYREEE (reference sequence). The CDR3 nucleotides are TGTGCCAGCAGCACTCCTAGCGGGGGGGCACCAGATACGCAGTATTTT. Residues: CASSTPSGGAPDTQYF.

This clone was detected only once. V gene TRBV4-1 combines with J gene TRBJ2-2; tentatively, D is TRBD2 (5 bases). Trimming pared 1 base from V and 1 base from J, leaving 7 bases between. Germline loops: CDR1 MGHRA, CDR2 YSYEKL. The CDR3 runs to 15 residues. The CDR3 nucleotides read TGCGCCAGCAGCCAAGGCGGAGGGAACACCGGGGAGCTGTTTTTT. Its translation: CASSQGGGNTGELFF.

This clone is a singleton in its sample. The chain links TRBV29-1 to TRBJ2-5, with no clear D. The V end was cut by 4 bases, the J end by 5 bases, with 11 bases between. The CDR3 runs 12 residues. Germline V gene lookup returns CDR1 SQVTM and CDR2 ANQGSEA. The CDR3 bases are TGCAGCGTTGGGTGGCTTCAGGAGACCCAGTACTTC. Translated: CSVGWLQETQYF.

This clone has ten or more counts. This sequence joins TRBV7-3 and TRBJ2-5, with TRBD2 identical over 10 bases. This CDR3 contains 12 residues. The V segment lost 5 bases and the J segment 11 bases; nucleotides outside the gene matches: 5. Germline V gene data show CDR1 as SGHTA and CDR2 as FQGTGA. CDR3 nucleotide sequence: TGTGCCAGCAGCAGAGCGGGAGGGCCACAGTACTTC. It is translated as CASSRAGGPQYF.

J is TRBJ2-5 and V is TRBV7-9, with D possibly matching TRBD1 (6 bases). Deletions cut 2 bases from V and 12 bases from J, with 16 bases between. The germline V gene has CDR1 SEHNR and CDR2 FQNEAQ (reference sequence). The CDR3 is 13 residues long. CDR3: CASSLTQGSREYF. In DNA form, the CDR3 reads TGTGCCAGCAGCTTAACACAGGGCTCAAGGGAGTACTTC. The complete variable domain, with remaining parts taken from reference TRBV7-9 and TRBJ2-5, reads DTGVSQNPRHKITKRGQNVTFRCDPISEHNRLYWYRQTLGQGPEFLTYFQNEAQLEKSRLLSDRFSAERPKGSFSTLEIQRTEQGDSAMYLCASSLTQGSREYFGPGTRLLVL.

The chain employs TRBV5-1 and TRBJ2-3, with TRBD2 identical over 8 bases. The CDR3 runs 15 residues. V lost 1 base and J lost 2; bases outside the gene matches: 3. The germline gives CDR1 SGHRS, CDR2 YFSETQ. The CDR3 protein is CASSLRAGVTDTQYF. CDR3 in DNA: TGCGCCAGCAGCTTGAGAGCGGGAGTCACAGATACGCAGTATTTT.

This clone has a single count. V gene TRBV28 combines with J gene TRBJ2-7; tentatively, D is TRBD2 (5 bases). Looked up from germline, CDR1 is MDHEN and CDR2 is SYDVKM. Between the trimmed V and J ends, which lost 6 bases and 9 bases, there was a span of 18 bases. There are 13 residues in the CDR3. CDR3 DNA sequence: TGTGCCAGCAGCATTGGGTCGGGGTTAGGGCAGTACTTC. Protein sequence: CASSIGSGLGQYF.

DNA of the CDR3: TGTGCCATCAGAACCACCGCGGCTGAAGCTTTCTTT. The encoded protein is CAIRTTAAEAFF. This chain links TRBV10-3 with TRBJ1-1; D gene unclear. This CDR3 has 12 residues. V was pared by 6 bases and J by 6 bases, with 11 bases between. The germline V gene encodes CDR1 ENHRY and CDR2 SYGVKD.

J is TRBJ1-4 and V is TRBV9; D is ambiguous. Trimming shortened V by 0 bases and J by 0 bases, and 6 bases separated the two germline ends. The CDR3 contains 15 residues. Germline V gives CDR1 SGDLS, CDR2 YYNGEE. The CDR3: CASSVGSATNEKLFF. The DNA for the CDR3 is TGTGCCAGCAGCGTAGGGAGTGCAACTAATGAAAAACTGTTTTTT.

The CDR3 DNA reads as TGTGCCAGCAGTGTGGACAGGGGGCAGGATACGCAGTATTTT. This translates into CASSVDRGQDTQYF. The genes are TRBV6-4 and TRBJ2-3, with 11 bases matching TRBD1. Germline V gene data show CDR1 as MRHNA and CDR2 as SNTAGT. V lost 4 bases to trimming and J lost 6 bases; unmatched junction nucleotides: 3. The CDR3 loop spans 14 amino acids.

This sequence joins TRBV29-1 and TRBJ2-7; D not certain. The CDR3 sequence is 13 residues long. The V gene lost 1 base and the J gene lost 3 bases, with 10 bases spanning the gap. Per the germline V gene, CDR1 is SQVTM and CDR2 is ANQGSEA. The CDR3 DNA reads as TGCAGCGTTGAAGCAGGCGTCGGCTACGAGCAGTACTTC. Encoded protein: CSVEAGVGYEQYF.

The chain links TRBV7-9 to TRBJ2-7; the D gene is possibly TRBD2 (7 bases). The V end was cut by 8 bases, the J end by 2 bases, with 19 bases between. The CDR3 is made up of 15 amino acids. CDR1 and CDR2 from the germline V gene are SEHNR and FQNEAQ (reference sequence). CDR3 in amino acids: CASGLGGPQAYEQYF. CDR3 sequence (DNA): TGTGCCAGCGGACTAGGGGGTCCTCAAGCCTACGAGCAGTACTTC.